The next 7 T cell receptor gamma chains were all read from a single sample in a study of γδ T cells in repeated Plasmodium falciparum infection (dated by TCRdb to about 2021). Library preparation was by multiplex PCR. TCRdb shows the sequencer as Illumina MiSeq. TCRdb called clones anew from the public reads via CATT; matching DNA rows were later pooled. This sample holds tens of thousands of gamma-chain clones; 1.4% were observed only once. Jointly, the top ten make up approximately 19% of the sample. Vgamma9/Vdelta2+ and Vdelta2-negative gammadelta T cell populations were flow-sorted from peripheral blood mononuclear cells for bulk TCR repertoire analysis. Sequencing used gamma-delta T cells from blood. Source of these receptors: a pool of human donors (malaria-infected and uninfected, not separated).

This clone was observed a handful of times. With only one base between it and a far larger clone, this is likely a read error. This sample includes further DNA sequences coding for the same CDR3. The CDR3 loop reads CALWEAFKNTTGWFKIF. The CDR3 coding sequence is TGTGCCTTGTGGGAGGCCTTTAAAAATACCACCGGTTGGTTCAAGATATTT. The V and J genes are TRGV9 and TRGJP1. TCRdb is silent on the J gene; assignment here came from matching the DNA to germline. CDR1 and CDR2 (germline): GITISATS, ISYDGTV (reference sequence). The CDR3 spans 17 residues.

This clone was picked up many times. A read error is likely here: a far larger clone is one base away. Other DNA sequences in the same sample also yield this CDR3. The chain couples TRGV9 to TRGJ1 or TRGJ2. The CDR3 is 14 amino acids. Germline-derived CDR1 and CDR2 are GITISATS and ISYDGTV (reference sequence). CDR3 region: CALWELGVAKKKLF. The CDR3, as DNA: TGTGCCCTGTGGGAGCTCGGGGTAGCTAAAAAGAAACTCTTT.

This clone was observed a handful of times. TCRdb pairs this DNA with a much larger clone's protein that differs at residue 16, likely a read error; the protein shown was translated from the DNA. The V gene is TRGV3, the J gene TRGJ1 or TRGJ2. This CDR3 comprises 18 residues. Germline V gene lookup returns CDR1 VTNTFY and CDR2 YDVSTARD (reference sequence). The CDR3 reads CATWDRPTNFFNYYKRLF. For the CDR3, the DNA is TGTGCCACCTGGGACAGGCCTACAAATTTCTTTAATTATTATAAGAGACTCTTT.

On this clone itself: TCRdb assigns this DNA the protein of a much larger clone, which departs from its translation at residue 5; this likely reflects a read error, and the protein shown comes from translating the DNA. The rearrangement joins TRGV8 to TRGJ1 or TRGJ2. Assignment of the J gene here rests on matching the DNA to germline, because TCRdb gives none. The CDR3 is 21 amino acids. V lost 5 bases to trimming and J lost 4 bases; unmatched junction nucleotides: 32. The germline V gene has CDR1 VENAVY and CDR2 YDSYNSRV. The CDR3 reads CATWVTRPQGSPCEPYYKKLF. In nucleotides, the CDR3 is TGTGCCACCTGGGTTACCCGGCCCCAAGGTTCACCTTGTGAACCCTATTATAAGAAACTCTTT.

This clone was observed at least ten times. A far larger clone differs by one base, so this is likely a read error. Other DNA sequences within the sample encode an identical CDR3. The V call is TRGV9, the J call TRGJ1 or TRGJ2. The J gene was missing in TCRdb and was found by matching the end of the DNA to germline. Germline V gives CDR1 GITISATS, CDR2 ISYDGTV (reference sequence). The CDR3 is 11 amino acids. The CDR3 sequence: CALWEGYKKLF. The CDR3 bases are TGTGCCCTGTGGGAAGGTTATAAGAAACTCTTT.

Points on this clone: TCRdb shows a much larger clone's protein in place of this DNA's translation, and the two differ at residue 8, likely through a read error; the protein shown is translated from the DNA. The rearrangement joins TRGV9 to TRGJP. TCRdb supplies no J gene; here it was assigned by aligning the nucleotide sequence to germline. CDR3 length: 18 residues. Germline-derived CDR1 and CDR2 are GITISATS and ISYDGTV (reference sequence). The CDR3 here is CALWDLQGVVLGKKIKVF. Written as DNA, the CDR3 is TGCGCCTTGTGGGACCTGCAAGGGGTAGTGTTGGGCAAAAAAATCAAGGTATTT.

This clone was detected ten times or more. TCRdb assigns this DNA the protein of a much larger clone, which departs from its translation at residue 10; this likely reflects a read error, and the protein shown comes from translating the DNA. The V segment is TRGV5, and no J call was made. The CDR3 extends over 12 amino acids. The germline V gene has CDR1 VINAFY and CDR2 YDVSNSKD. The CDR3 loop is CATWDSHPKELF. CDR3 DNA: TGTGCCACCTGGGACAGCCACCCTAAGGAACTCTTT.